What follows is one TCR beta chain and its context. The method was immunoSEQ multiplex PCR; TCRdb's version includes in-frame clones alone and lacks a portion of them. Of 15,000 to 20,000 clones listed, approximately 80% are singletons. These data come from a study of ipilimumab plus nivolumab after autologous stem cell transplantation. Trimming shortened V by 0 bases and J by 3 bases, and 11 bases separated the two germline ends. The V gene's germline CDR1 is KGHSH and CDR2 LQKENI. The CDR3 totals 15 residues. The sequenced sample was PBMCs, obtained in a trial of ipilimumab plus nivolumab as post-transplant consolidation. The gene calls are TRBV18 and TRBJ1-2; D remains ambiguous. The receptor's source is a male donor with diffuse large B-cell lymphoma. The chain's CDR3 is CASSPPNGNYYGYTF. CDR3 DNA sequence: TGTGCCAGCTCACCACCCAATGGAAATTACTATGGCTACACCTTC.